This entry lists 30 T cell receptor beta chains sequenced from one sample in a study of cytomegalovirus exposure and HLA in healthy donors. The study ran its PCR with 60 Vbeta and 13 Jbeta primers. Libraries were prepared by immunoSEQ multiplex PCR; TCRdb keeps only in-frame clonotypes and omits some of them. The sample comprises fewer than 130,000 clones, over 65% of which are singletons, and around an eighth rests with the top ten. Input material: PBMCs. The receptors shown here come from a man younger than 45 in good health and CMV-seropositive.

The V call is TRBV6-5, the J call TRBJ1-2; no clear D. With 2 bases removed from V and 6 bases from J, the gap between germline ends came to 16 bases. The germline CDR1 and CDR2 sequences are MNHEY and SVGAGI. The CDR3 is made up of 15 amino acids. The CDR3, as DNA: TGTGCCAGCAGTTACACCGACATCAGAGTTGATGGCTACACCTTC. Residues: CASSYTDIRVDGYTF.

This clone showed up just once. The chain combines TRBV6-6 with TRBJ2-5; D possibly corresponds to TRBD2 (6 bases). CDR1 is MNHNY and CDR2 is SVGAGI in the germline V gene (reference sequence). Deletions cut 2 bases from V and 3 bases from J, with 7 bases between. CDR3 size: 13 residues. The CDR3 loop is CASSYAGKETQYF. CDR3 in DNA: TGTGCCAGCAGTTACGCGGGGAAAGAGACCCAGTACTTC.

This chain links TRBV5-4 with TRBJ1-2, with TRBD1 identical over 7 bases. The germline gives CDR1 SGHNT, CDR2 YYREEE (reference sequence). This CDR3 region has 13 residues. V was clipped by 4 bases and J by 7 bases; unmatched bases: 7. CDR3 in amino acids: CASSPGTVFGYTF. The CDR3 bases are TGTGCCAGCAGCCCCGGGACAGTTTTTGGCTACACCTTC.

The chain has TRBV9 and TRBJ1-4, with D possibly matching TRBD1 (6 bases). This CDR3 spans 14 amino acids. Trimming pared 5 bases from V and 5 bases from J, leaving 13 bases between. Germline CDR1 reads SGDLS; CDR2 reads YYNGEE. The CDR3 DNA reads TGTGCCAGCAGTTTGACAGGCAGAAATGAAAAACTGTTTTTT. Its translation is CASSLTGRNEKLFF. Complete variable domain (other parts from reference TRBV9 and TRBJ1-4): DSGVTQTPKHLITATGQRVTLRCSPRSGDLSVYWYQQSLDQGLQFLIQYYNGEERAKGNILERFSAQQFPDLHSELNLSSLELGDSALYFCASSLTGRNEKLFFGSGTQLSVL.

This rearrangement joins TRBV11-2 to TRBJ1-3; a weak D match, TRBD1 (6 bases). The length of the CDR3 is 14 residues. Germline V gives CDR1 SGHAT, CDR2 FQNNGV. The germline V and J ends were trimmed by 5 bases and 4 bases, with 12 bases remaining between them. CDR3 sequence reads: CASSPRTAGNTIYF. DNA for the CDR3: TGTGCCAGCAGCCCCCGGACAGCCGGAAACACCATATATTTT.

This clone was found a few times. The genes are TRBV30 and TRBJ1-1; D gene ambiguous. Germline V gene sequence: CDR1 GTSNPN, CDR2 SVGIG (reference sequence). The CDR3 contains 12 residues. V lost 7 bases and J lost 3, with 12 bases in between. CDR3 loop: CALARRDTEAFF. The CDR3, as DNA: TGTGCCTTAGCCAGGAGGGACACTGAAGCTTTCTTT.

The J gene is TRBJ1-1, the V gene TRBV19; weak D call: TRBD1 (6 bases). CDR1 LNHDA and CDR2 SQIVND come from the germline V gene (reference sequence). The CDR3 has 15 residues. Trimming shortened V by 5 bases and J by 4 bases, and 17 bases separated the two germline ends. The CDR3 spells CASSPPGQRGTEAFF. CDR3 nucleotide sequence: TGTGCCAGTAGTCCTCCCGGACAGCGGGGCACTGAAGCTTTCTTT.

This rearrangement joins TRBV28 to TRBJ2-3, with D perhaps TRBD1 (6 bases). Germline V gene lookup returns CDR1 MDHEN and CDR2 SYDVKM. The CDR3 covers 13 residues. The V and J ends lost 2 bases and 7 bases respectively, with 10 bases between them. The CDR3 nucleotides are TGTGCCAGCAGTTTAAACAGGGCCAATACGCAGTATTTT. It yields the protein CASSLNRANTQYF.

The chain carries TRBV6-5 and TRBJ1-1; 8 bases line up with TRBD1. This CDR3 comprises 14 residues. CDR1 MNHEY and CDR2 SVGAGI come from the germline V gene. J was trimmed by 0 bases and V by 4 bases; bases with no gene match: 1. The CDR3 DNA is TGTGCCAGCAGTTGGACAGGGATGAACACTGAAGCTTTCTTT. Translating gives CASSWTGMNTEAFF.

This clone was observed once. This chain connects TRBV19 to TRBJ2-3, with 7 positions matching TRBD2. This CDR3 contains 12 residues. Germline CDR1 reads LNHDA; CDR2 reads SQIVND (reference sequence). Trimming removed 5 bases from V and 6 bases from J; junction bases left unmatched: 2. CDR3 bases: TGTGCCAGTAGTTGGCGGGGGGATACGCAGTATTTT. It codes for CASSWRGDTQYF.

This clone is a singleton in its sample. The chain combines TRBV7-9 with TRBJ2-7, with D perhaps matching TRBD2 (5 bases). Trimming removed 6 bases from V and 2 bases from J, with 8 bases in between. This CDR3 comprises 12 residues. The germline V gene has CDR1 SEHNR and CDR2 FQNEAQ (reference sequence). Written as DNA, the CDR3 is TGTGCCAGCAGTTCCGGGACCTACGAGCAGTACTTC. Its translation is CASSSGTYEQYF.

CDR3: CASSPGTGFTDTQYF. CDR3 coding DNA: TGTGCCAGCAGCCCCGGGACAGGGTTCACAGATACGCAGTATTTT. The chain links TRBV6-5 to TRBJ2-3; 9 bases line up with TRBD1. The J segment lost 2 bases and the V segment lost 6 bases, leaving 6 bases of the junction unmatched. In germline, CDR1 is MNHEY, CDR2 SVGAGI. The CDR3 contains 15 residues.

The chain links TRBV27 to TRBJ2-5; 7 bases match TRBD1. The J call may be wrong; the DNA end is better matched by TRBJ2-7. The CDR3 has 14 residues. The V gene's germline CDR1 is MNHEY and CDR2 SMNVEV (reference sequence). In nucleotides, the CDR3 is TGTGCCAGCAGTTTGGCCCAGGGGGTTAGCGAGCAGTACTTC. This gives the protein CASSLAQGVSEQYF.

The chain combines TRBV30 with TRBJ1-5; D possibly corresponds to TRBD1 (5 bases). The CDR3 is made up of 16 amino acids. V was clipped by 2 bases and J by 6 bases, with 20 bases between them. CDR1 and CDR2 from the germline V gene are GTSNPN and SVGIG (reference sequence). CDR3 bases: TGTGCCTGGAGTCTCCGGGACTTCGATCTAAGTCAGCCCCAGCATTTT. Its translation is CAWSLRDFDLSQPQHF.

The chain employs TRBV9 and TRBJ2-5; no clear D gene. Trimming stripped 0 bases from V and 4 bases from J, with 7 bases between. Germline CDR1 is SGDLS and CDR2 is YYNGEE. CDR3 length: 13 amino acids. The CDR3 coding sequence is TGTGCCAGCAGCGTAGTAGAGTCAGAGACCCAGTACTTC. Its protein is CASSVVESETQYF.

V gene TRBV10-3 combines with J gene TRBJ2-7, with no clear D. CDR1 and CDR2 from the germline V gene are ENHRY and SYGVKD. The CDR3 has 14 amino acids. The V end was cut by 4 bases, the J end by 0 bases, with 10 bases between. CDR3 bases: TGTGCCATCAGTGTTGCAGCGAGCTCCTACGAGCAGTACTTC. Translation gives CAISVAASSYEQYF.

The chain recombines TRBV28 with TRBJ1-4, with 7 positions matching TRBD1. Germline V CDR1 and CDR2: MDHEN, SYDVKM. The CDR3 extends over 15 amino acids. Losses at the gene ends were 4 bases for V and 7 bases for J; bases not matched to a gene: 9. The CDR3 DNA reads as TGTGCCAGCAGTTCGCCGGGACAGAGGGGTGAAAAACTGTTTTTT. Translation gives CASSSPGQRGEKLFF.

This clone was detected only a few times. The rearrangement links TRBV28 to TRBJ2-2; maybe TRBD1 (5 bases). This CDR3 comprises 17 residues. With 5 bases removed from V and 0 bases from J, the gap between germline ends came to 16 bases. Germline loops: CDR1 MDHEN, CDR2 SYDVKM. CDR3 coding DNA: TGTGCCAGCAGTGTCCGTTTAGGGGTCGCGAACACCGGGGAGCTGTTTTTT. Translated, it gives CASSVRLGVANTGELFF.

The J gene is TRBJ2-3, the V gene TRBV11-1; D gene uncertain. Germline V lookup: CDR1 SGHAT, CDR2 FQDESV (reference sequence). The CDR3 totals 15 residues. Trimming cost V 5 bases and J 0 bases, with 12 bases left between them. CDR3 coding DNA: TGTGCCAGCAGCCCGTCCCGAGTGAGCACAGATACGCAGTATTTT. Translating it yields CASSPSRVSTDTQYF.

The gene calls are TRBV6-5 and TRBJ2-7, with D unresolved. V lost 6 bases to trimming and J lost 3 bases, with 15 bases between them. The CDR3 is made up of 14 amino acids. The V gene's germline CDR1 is MNHEY and CDR2 SVGAGI. The CDR3 nucleotides are TGTGCCAGCAGCGGCCTTCGAGGTAGCTACGAGCAGTACTTC. Translated: CASSGLRGSYEQYF.

The V gene is TRBV19, the J gene TRBJ1-2; 7 bases align to TRBD1. V shed 0 bases and J 3 bases; nucleotides not matched to a gene: 7. The CDR3 extends over 16 amino acids. CDR1 is LNHDA and CDR2 is SQIVND in the germline V gene (reference sequence). For the CDR3, the DNA is TGTGCCAGTAGTATAGATGGGGGACAGACCTACTATGGCTACACCTTC. Translated, it gives CASSIDGGQTYYGYTF.

This chain uses TRBV5-4 with TRBJ2-3, with TRBD2 matching over 16 bases. The junction had 9 bases not matched to a gene; V was cut back by 6 bases and J by 2 bases. The CDR3 is made up of 18 amino acids. Germline CDR1 and CDR2: SGHNT and YYREEE (reference sequence). CDR3 nucleotide sequence: TGTGCCAGCAATCTGGGACTAGCGGGGGGGCCGTCCACAGATACGCAGTATTTT. This sequence encodes CASNLGLAGGPSTDTQYF.

This sequence joins TRBV27 and TRBJ2-2; 8 bases align to TRBD1. Germline lookup yields CDR1 MNHEY and CDR2 SMNVEV (reference sequence). The CDR3 is 14 amino acids. V was pared by 6 bases and J by 6 bases, with 6 bases of the junction left unmatched. The CDR3 DNA sequence: TGTGCCAGCAGCCGACAGGGGAGAGCCGGGGAGCTGTTTTTT. Its protein product is CASSRQGRAGELFF.

The rearrangement uses TRBV7-9 and TRBJ2-3; perhaps TRBD2 as D (5 bases). Germline assignment: CDR1 SEHNR and CDR2 FQNEAQ (reference sequence). V was trimmed by 5 bases and J by 0 bases, leaving 12 bases between them. This CDR3 is 15 amino acids long. CDR3 in DNA: TGTGCCAGCAGCCAGCGGTTGGGGAGCACAGATACGCAGTATTTT. It codes for CASSQRLGSTDTQYF.

This clone was observed a few times. The chain joins TRBV9 to TRBJ2-5; 7 positions match TRBD2. With 0 bases clipped from V and 1 base from J, the junction kept 3 bases outside the gene matches. Germline-derived CDR1 and CDR2 are SGDLS and YYNGEE. This CDR3 region has 15 residues. DNA of the CDR3: TGTGCCAGCAGCGTAGGGCCTAGCGGCCAAGAGACCCAGTACTTC. Amino acids: CASSVGPSGQETQYF.

The chain has TRBV10-3 and TRBJ2-2, with 8 positions matching TRBD1. Unmatched junction bases numbered 13, after V lost 9 bases and J lost 4 bases. The CDR3 has 16 residues. The germline CDR1 and CDR2 sequences are ENHRY and SYGVKD. CDR3 in DNA: TGTGCCATACAAAGACTCGACAGGGGAGGCACCGGGGAGCTGTTTTTT. Translated: CAIQRLDRGGTGELFF.

This clone was recorded only once. This chain uses TRBV18 with TRBJ2-1, with TRBD2 identical over 7 bases. The germline V gene has CDR1 KGHSH and CDR2 LQKENI. The CDR3 runs 15 residues. Trimming removed 3 bases from V and 10 bases from J; junction bases left unmatched: 12. In nucleotides, the CDR3 is TGTGCCAGCTCACCCCAATCAGCGGGGATGGGAGAGCAGTTCTTC. Amino acid sequence: CASSPQSAGMGEQFF.

The V gene is TRBV6-5, the J gene TRBJ2-5, with TRBD2 identical over 7 bases. J lost 4 bases, V lost 2 bases, and 4 bases had no gene match. CDR1 and CDR2 (germline): MNHEY, SVGAGI. The CDR3 runs to 14 residues. The CDR3 nucleotides read TGTGCCAGCAGTTACGTTCCGGGGGGAGAGACCCAGTACTTC. This gives the protein CASSYVPGGETQYF.

This chain connects TRBV5-6 to TRBJ1-2; tentative D call: TRBD1 (6 bases). The germline V gene has CDR1 SGHDT and CDR2 YYEEEE. The CDR3 is 12 amino acids. The V gene lost 1 base and the J gene lost 10 bases, with 11 bases spanning the gap. The chain's CDR3 is CASSLKGGHYTF. The CDR3 DNA sequence: TGTGCCAGCAGCTTGAAGGGGGGGCACTACACCTTC.

The chain combines TRBV18 with TRBJ2-3; 9 nucleotides align to TRBD1. Germline CDR1 is KGHSH and CDR2 is LQKENI. Germline trimming cut 6 bases from V and 4 bases from J; bases unmatched to any gene: 5. The CDR3 sequence is 14 residues long. The CDR3: CASSQTGGADTQYF. Written as DNA, the CDR3 is TGTGCCAGCTCTCAAACAGGGGGCGCAGATACGCAGTATTTT.